The 22 T cell receptor beta chains listed next were all sequenced from one sample in a study of T cell repertoires in cytomegalovirus infection. No cognate antigen is known for these TCRs. TCRdb fed the reads into MiXCR, producing one record per CDR3 protein. The sample includes approximately 120,000 distinct CDR3 sequences, about 30% of them seen just once. The sequenced sample was CD8+ T cells from cultured PBMCs, obtained from culture after CMV antigen stimulation. The receptors stem from a human donor in good health (CMV status not recorded). Some clones in this sample may be carry-over from other donors' samples.

The chain couples TRBV7-8 to TRBJ1-1; a weak D match, TRBD1 (5 bases). The CDR3 extends over 13 amino acids. Trimming took off 2 bases at V and 3 bases at J, with 7 bases between the two ends. From germline, CDR1 is SGHVS and CDR2 FQNEAQ. Written as DNA, the CDR3 is TGTGCCAGCAGCTTATGGGGGTACACTGAAGCTTTCTTT. Translation gives CASSLWGYTEAFF.

The chain is built from TRBV4-1 and TRBJ2-1; 9 positions agree with TRBD1. The CDR3 is made up of 18 amino acids. The germline gives CDR1 MGHRA, CDR2 YSYEKL. The ends lost 5 bases at V and 4 bases at J; junction bases unmatched: 15. The CDR3 sequence: CASSLSPPGTGLYNEQFF. The DNA of the CDR3 is TGCGCCAGCAGCTTAAGCCCCCCCGGGACAGGGCTTTACAATGAGCAGTTCTTC.

There are many counts of this clonotype. This chain connects TRBV12-3 or TRBV12-4 to TRBJ2-2; D possibly corresponds to TRBD1 (5 bases). CDR3 length equals 15 residues. V gave up 2 bases and J gave up 5 bases, with 12 bases separating them. The CDR3 coding sequence is TGTGCCAGCAGTTTACGGCCAGGGTCAACCGGGGAGCTGTTTTTT. Its protein product is CASSLRPGSTGELFF.

This clonotype was observed a few times. The chain joins TRBV19 to TRBJ1-1, with D possibly TRBD1 on 6 matching bases. The germline CDR1 and CDR2 sequences are LNHDA and SQIVND (reference sequence). CDR3 size: 13 residues. V was shortened by 10 bases and J by 3 bases, with 15 bases between the two germline ends. CDR3 bases: TGTGCCACCCAGGGGAACTTTGACACTGAAGCTTTCTTT. The encoded protein is CATQGNFDTEAFF.

This chain joins TRBV4-1 and TRBJ1-2; D call uncertain. This CDR3 region has 13 residues. Germline V CDR1 and CDR2: MGHRA, YSYEKL. Trimming removed 1 base from V and 5 bases from J, with 8 bases in between. The CDR3 DNA reads TGCGCCAGCAGCCAAGGTACAGCTTATGGCTACACCTTC. Translated: CASSQGTAYGYTF.

This clonotype was counted between two and nine times. The V and J genes are TRBV2 and TRBJ1-5; TRBD1 agrees at 11 bases. V lost 4 bases to trimming and J lost 5 bases; unmatched junction nucleotides: 1. Germline V gives CDR1 SNHLY, CDR2 FYNNEI. The CDR3 sequence is 14 residues long. CDR3 loop: CASSGGQGDQPQHF. Written as DNA, the CDR3 is TGTGCCAGCAGTGGGGGACAGGGGGATCAGCCCCAGCATTTT.

The chain combines TRBV14 with TRBJ1-4; D is ambiguous. The CDR3 is made up of 15 amino acids. Per the germline V gene, CDR1 is SGHDN and CDR2 is FVKESK. With 3 bases removed from V and 2 bases from J, the gap between germline ends came to 10 bases. The CDR3 is CASSQEGGTNEKLFF. For the CDR3, the DNA is TGTGCCAGCAGCCAGGAAGGAGGCACTAATGAAAAACTGTTTTTT.

There are a few counts of this clonotype. The chain combines TRBV19 with TRBJ1-2; 7 bases match TRBD1. Per the germline V gene, CDR1 is LNHDA and CDR2 is SQIVND (reference sequence). The CDR3 length is 15 residues. Trimming removed 5 bases from V and 0 bases from J; junction bases left unmatched: 6. CDR3 nucleotides: TGTGCCAGTAGTCCAACGACAGGGTCTAACTATGGCTACACCTTC. Amino acids: CASSPTTGSNYGYTF.

The chain links TRBV6-5 to TRBJ2-1, with 11 nucleotides matching TRBD2. The germline V gene has CDR1 MNHEY and CDR2 SVGAGI. The J segment lost 3 bases and the V segment lost 6 bases, leaving 4 bases of the junction unmatched. The CDR3 is 15 amino acids. The CDR3 DNA sequence: TGTGCCAGCAGACATACTAGCGGGGGCTACAATGAGCAGTTCTTC. Translated, it gives CASRHTSGGYNEQFF.

The rearrangement joins TRBV30 to TRBJ2-1; D is unresolved. The CDR3 runs to 15 residues. Trimming shortened V by 5 bases and J by 4 bases, and 18 bases separated the two germline ends. Germline-derived CDR1 and CDR2 are GTSNPN and SVGIG (reference sequence). In DNA form, the CDR3 reads TGTGCCTGGTCCTGGGAACATAGCTTATACAATGAGCAGTTCTTC. Amino acids: CAWSWEHSLYNEQFF.

The rearrangement joins TRBV7-9 to TRBJ2-5, with D unresolved. CDR1 is SEHNR and CDR2 is FQNEAQ in the germline V gene (reference sequence). V lost 6 bases to trimming and J lost 0 bases, with 17 bases between them. There are 16 residues in the CDR3. CDR3 protein: CASRFGTLDHQETQYF. The CDR3 DNA reads TGTGCCAGCAGATTTGGAACGCTAGACCACCAAGAGACCCAGTACTTC.

The chain recombines TRBV6-1 with TRBJ2-6; D ambiguous. V gave up 6 bases and J gave up 1 base, with 10 bases separating them. CDR1 and CDR2 (germline): MNHNS, SASEGT. The CDR3 contains 15 residues. In DNA, the CDR3 is TGTGCCAGCAGCCACCTGGGATCTGGGGCCAACGTCCTGACTTTC. It yields the protein CASSHLGSGANVLTF.

The rearrangement joins TRBV2 to TRBJ2-5, with 8 bases fitting TRBD2. CDR3 size: 19 residues. CDR1 and CDR2 (germline): SNHLY, FYNNEI. V lost 4 bases, J lost 0 bases, and 16 bases stayed unmatched. CDR3 sequence reads: CASSVRRFGAGAYQETQYF. The CDR3 bases are TGTGCCAGCAGTGTTAGAAGGTTCGGAGCGGGGGCGTACCAAGAGACCCAGTACTTC.

The chain has TRBV27 and TRBJ1-2, with 7 bases fitting TRBD1. CDR3 length equals 15 residues. Germline-derived CDR1 and CDR2 are MNHEY and SMNVEV (reference sequence). V lost 0 bases and J lost 7; bases outside the gene matches: 8. The CDR3 here is CASSLSTGIIGGYTF. The CDR3 coding sequence is TGTGCCAGCAGTTTATCGACAGGGATAATCGGTGGCTACACCTTC.

The rearrangement joins TRBV12-3 or TRBV12-4 to TRBJ2-1, with 9 bases identical to TRBD1. The CDR3 has 15 residues. J was trimmed by 1 base and V by 6 bases; bases with no gene match: 4. The CDR3 spells CASSTGTGSYNEQFF. CDR3 DNA: TGTGCCAGCAGCACCGGGACAGGGTCCTACAATGAGCAGTTCTTC.

There are many counts of this clonotype. The chain links TRBV7-2 to TRBJ2-7; 9 bases map to TRBD2. After removal of 5 bases from V and 2 bases from J, the junction contained 7 bases not matched to a gene. Germline V lookup: CDR1 SGHTA, CDR2 FQGNSA. This CDR3 contains 15 residues. CDR3 DNA: TGTGCCAGCAGCCACGGATTAGCGGGGGCCTACGAGCAGTACTTC. Protein: CASSHGLAGAYEQYF. The full variable domain, in which reference TRBV7-2 and TRBJ2-7 provide the parts outside the CDR3, is GAGVSQSPSNKVTEKGKDVELRCDPISGHTALYWYRQSLGQGLEFLIYFQGNSAPDKSGLPSDRFSAERTGGSVSTLTIQRTQQEDSAVYLCASSHGLAGAYEQYFGPGTRLTVT.

This clonotype came up many times. V is TRBV7-8 and J is TRBJ1-4, with TRBD1 matching over 9 bases. The CDR3 runs to 19 residues. V gave up 4 bases and J gave up 0 bases; unmatched junction bases: 12. Germline V lookup: CDR1 SGHVS, CDR2 FQNEAQ. Here the CDR3 DNA reads TGTGCCAGCAGCTCCCGAGCGGGACAGGGAGGCCCAACTAATGAAAAACTGTTTTTT. Amino acid sequence: CASSSRAGQGGPTNEKLFF.

There are a few counts of this clonotype. This chain uses TRBV28 with TRBJ2-7; 8 positions agree with TRBD1. The CDR3 covers 14 residues. V shed 4 bases, J shed 3 bases, and the junction held 5 bases outside the gene matches. The germline V gene has CDR1 MDHEN and CDR2 SYDVKM. The DNA of the CDR3 is TGTGCCAGCAGTTCCAGGGGGCTGGGCTACGAGCAGTACTTC. Its protein product is CASSSRGLGYEQYF.

V gene TRBV5-3 combines with J gene TRBJ1-2; D not certain. TRBV5-3 is filed as an ORF, its function uncertain. The length of the CDR3 is 12 residues. The V gene lost 8 bases and the J gene lost 5 bases, with 13 bases spanning the gap. CDR3 residues: CASSKDGYGYTF. CDR3 nucleotides: TGTGCCAGCAGCAAGGACGGATATGGCTACACCTTC.

This chain connects TRBV4-1 to TRBJ2-1, with D tentatively TRBD1 or TRBD2 (6 bases each). The CDR3 is 14 amino acids. V was shortened by 4 bases and J by 2 bases, with 9 bases between the two germline ends. Germline values: CDR1 MGHRA, CDR2 YSYEKL. CDR3 amino acids: CASSRGATYNEQFF. In nucleotides, the CDR3 is TGCGCCAGCAGCCGGGGGGCCACCTACAATGAGCAGTTCTTC.

The rearrangement links TRBV12-3 or TRBV12-4 to TRBJ2-1, with 12 bases that match TRBD2. The CDR3 covers 15 residues. The V and J ends lost 5 bases and 7 bases, in that order; junction bases with no gene match: 6. DNA for the CDR3: TGTGCCAGCAGTCCGCTAGCGGGGGGGTCGAATGAGCAGTTCTTC. It specifies CASSPLAGGSNEQFF.

The chain uses TRBV6-8 and TRBJ2-1; 10 nucleotides agree with TRBD1. V lost 8 bases, J lost 6 bases, and 1 base stayed unmatched. CDR1 and CDR2 from the germline V gene are MNHGY and SAAAGT. The CDR3 loop spans 12 amino acids. The CDR3 nucleotides read TGTGCCAGCCGGACAGGGGGCAATGAGCAGTTCTTC. Encoded protein: CASRTGGNEQFF.